The TCR beta chain described here comes from a study of neurological immune-mediated disorders (dated by TCRdb to the late 2010s). Concerning the study at large: The study compared peripheral blood TCR-beta repertoires of HTLV-I-associated myelopathy (HAM/TSP) patients, multiple sclerosis patients and healthy controls using UMI-based sequencing. The 100 to 110 TCR-beta libraries covered PBMC samples along with longitudinal samples, technical triplicates, and paired sorted CD4+ and CD8+ T-cell subsets. Of the roughly 70 subjects in the cohort, about 14 were HAM/TSP patients, about 35 were multiple sclerosis patients, and some 20 were healthy controls. The investigation overall reported the following: TCR clonal expansion was highest in HAM/TSP patients and lowest in MS patients, with MS patients falling below even healthy controls. No identical CDR3 amino acid sequences were shared among expanded clones across subjects, suggesting private TCR-beta repertoires in all groups.

The CDR3 runs 19 amino acids, cysteine and phenylalanine included. Just CDR3 DNA is preserved here, 57 bases in frame from base 1. At the junction V is shortened by 3 bases and J by 5 bases; bases outside the gene matches: 20. CDR1 is given as SGHAT and CDR2 as FQNNGV, both from the germline V gene. To synthesize cDNA, template-switch 5'RACE was performed with a primer carrying a 10-nucleotide random unique molecular identifier so that each TCR transcript was tagged. Over 180 million TCR-beta sequences, covering 15-18 subjects, were produced in each sequencing run. The RNeasy kit was used to extract total RNA. TCR-beta VDJ regions were amplified with primers for the TCR constant region and the 5'RACE anchor, using the KAPA Real-time Library Amplification kit. Sample indexes and Illumina adaptors were added in a first PCR, after which library yield was increased in a second PCR. After Ampure bead purification, the roughly 650 bp TCR product was size-selected on a 2% E-gel SizeSelection system. Library quality was checked on a Bioanalyzer, concentration was measured with Qubit, and libraries were quantified with the Kapa Library Quantification kit before pooling. Libraries were sequenced paired-end 2 x 150 bp on an Illumina HiSeq 2500. To increase sequence diversity, about 23-30% phiX was spiked into each library pool. The original methods were these. The UMI-based MiGEC pipeline processed quality-filtered reads and removed over 75% of raw TCR sequences during error correction. IMGT germline references were used for aligning VDJ genes, and each clonotype was defined as a unique CDR3 amino acid sequence together with its V-J genes. Clonal expansion, Shannon diversity and CDR3 relatedness (CalcPairwiseDistances, ClusterSamples) were evaluated with VDJtools, and phylogenetic trees were built with CLCbio workbench. Expanded clones were defined as having at least 8 unique UMIs, based on coefficient-of-variation modelling across technical triplicates. In-frame beta chains were kept once TCRdb had trimmed the public reads at Q25 with fastp and called clones with MiXCR. Each entry is one CDR3 protein sequence, shown with its most common DNA and genes. TCRdb assigned the V and J calls; the authors' analysis was not used. In this sample the table shows some 19,000 distinct CDR3 sequences, roughly 14% of which occur a single time. The ten largest account for 15% of the sample.

Ten or more counts support this clonotype. Its antigen remains undetermined. Per-base qualities were not stored, and no clone one base away is much larger. Unsorted PBMC libraries were generated from 2 million PBMCs stored in RNAlater at -80 °C until RNA extraction. Peripheral blood underwent Ficoll-Hypaque density gradient centrifugation to isolate PBMCs, which were then cryopreserved in liquid nitrogen. This receptor was obtained from a female donor with HTLV-1-associated myelopathy (HAM/TSP). The sequence links TRBV11-2 to TRBJ2-7; TRBD2 aligns with 9 central bases. Sample: PBMCs. The DNA reads as follows: TGTGCCAGCAGCTTGGGGGGGATTGACACGGGACTAGCAGGGAACGAGCAGTACTTC. Its translation is CASSLGGIDTGLAGNEQYF.